The TCR beta chain described here comes from a study of blood T cell repertoires in COVID-19 (dated by TCRdb to the early 2020s). The study in broad terms: Collaborator samples came from the United States, Italy and Spain and covered acute and convalescent phases of COVID-19. The prospective study material was composed of cDNA or gDNA derived from T cells, B-cell-depleted T cells, or PBMCs. The dataset comprised deeply sampled blood TCRbeta repertoires from subjects exposed to, actively infected with, or recovered from COVID-19. A freely available public database, intended as a resource for researchers studying the immune response to SARS-CoV-2, is where the repertoires were released. The samples were drawn from the first 160 participants of the ongoing ImmuneRACE study and from over a thousand subjects provided by 6 global collaborators. The sample metadata nearly always contained a de-identified subject ID, COVID-19 status, age in years and sex. Where available, HLA class I and class II types were taken from metadata supplied by the sample provider and were not determined by assay-based typing.

The germline V gene (reference sequence) yields MNHEY for CDR1 and SMNVEV for CDR2. The CDR3 runs 14 amino acids, cysteine and phenylalanine included. Only the CDR3 part of the read is kept: 42 bases, read in frame from the first base. The V and J ends are trimmed by 6 bases and 4 bases, leaving 13 bases between them. The immunoSEQ Assay, a bias-controlled multiplex PCR, was used to amplify TCRbeta CDR3 regions from genomic DNA. The authors' analysis ran thus. Within the assay, amplification of reference gene primers was used to estimate how many nucleated cells each sample contained. To quantify the absolute abundance of each unique TCRbeta CDR3 rearrangement, sequence reads were collapsed and filtered. For each sample, productive Simpson clonality was calculated as the square root of Simpson's diversity index over productive rearrangements. TCRdb provides this immuneACCESS table in a form limited to in-frame rearrangements. Some clones are lacking; in checked studies, under half of them reflect an unresolved V gene, and why the rest are absent is not known. The DNA gave D and trimming, while V, J and clone size come from that table. The sample table holds 150,000 to 200,000 clones, of which 82% were seen once. Jointly, the top ten make up roughly 9% of the sample.

Each collaborating institution followed its own protocols to collect whole blood in K2EDTA tubes. For TCRbeta analysis, collaborators shipped samples as frozen whole blood, isolated PBMCs, or DNA extracted from either of those sample types. Points on this clone: Its antigen target is currently unknown. No base-level quality is on record; no much larger clone is a single base apart.

The investigation overall reported the following: Clinical and demographic metadata were provided uncurated, with the amount varying by source and participant.

The clonotype originates from a woman between 70 and 85 years old with acute or convalescent COVID-19. The rearrangement joined TRBV27 to TRBJ1-3, with TRBD1 as a weak D call on 5 bases. Sequencing was carried out using peripheral blood. The CDR3 region reads CASRDNKGGNTIYF. At the DNA level, the sequence is TGTGCCAGCAGGGACAATAAAGGAGGAAACACCATATATTTT.